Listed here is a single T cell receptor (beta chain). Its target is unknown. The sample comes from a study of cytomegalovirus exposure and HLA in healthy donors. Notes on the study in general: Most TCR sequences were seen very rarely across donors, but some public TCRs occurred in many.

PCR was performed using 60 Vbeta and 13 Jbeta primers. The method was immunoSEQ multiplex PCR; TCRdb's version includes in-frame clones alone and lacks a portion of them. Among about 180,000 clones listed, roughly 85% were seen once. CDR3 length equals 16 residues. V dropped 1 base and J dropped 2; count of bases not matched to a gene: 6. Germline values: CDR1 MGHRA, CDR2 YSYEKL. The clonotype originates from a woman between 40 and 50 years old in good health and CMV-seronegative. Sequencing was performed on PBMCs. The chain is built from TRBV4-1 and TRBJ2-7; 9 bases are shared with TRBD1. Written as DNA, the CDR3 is TGCGCCAGCAGCCAAGGCCACAGGACAGGGGCCTACGAGCAGTACTTC. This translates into CASSQGHRTGAYEQYF.